This TCR beta chain was recorded in a study of T cells after yellow fever vaccination. The CDR3 is 15 amino acids. The germline gives CDR1 MGHDK, CDR2 SYGVNS. The germline V and J ends were trimmed by 4 bases and 5 bases, with 15 bases remaining between them. Study results and limitations: Clones that expanded after primary vaccination mostly reappeared after the booster (96% CD4, approximately 85% CD8). The presence of abundant clonotypes contaminating from the bulk population was possible in FACS-sorted repertoires.

MiXCR was run by TCRdb on the 5' RACE reads, yielding one entry per CDR3 protein. Of about 130,000 distinct CDR3 sequences in the sample, approximately 7% were seen once. As concerns this clonotype: Its antigen is unidentified.

The genes are TRBV25-1 and TRBJ2-1; D might be TRBD2 (6 bases). This TCR derives from a man aged 18 to 30 who received the YFV17D yellow fever vaccine. The sample was CD4+ T cells sorted from PBMCs, taken approximately 11 days after the first yellow fever vaccination. The CDR3 region is CASSGFPGLHNEQFF. The CDR3 nucleotides are TGTGCCAGCAGTGGTTTCCCGGGACTTCACAATGAGCAGTTCTTC.